This T cell receptor (beta chain) was recorded in a study of CD8 T cells in ankylosing spondylitis. TCRdb passed the 5' RACE reads through MiXCR, listing each CDR3 protein once. This sample has some 130,000 distinct CDR3 sequences; 7% to 10% occur once, and the top ten carry approximately 7%. V was trimmed by 6 bases and J by 4 bases, leaving 18 bases between them. The CDR3 is 15 amino acids. CDR1 MDHEN and CDR2 SYDVKM come from the germline V gene. This clonotype was seen many times. Antigen unknown. General study points: Significant enrichment of disease-linked clones was reported in matched ankylosing spondylitis synovial fluid. Blood of patients with ankylosing spondylitis appeared to be characterized by a TCR beta motif of several highly homologous variants. Relatively scarce in peripheral blood, disease-linked clones were CD8+.

Sequenced material: synovial fluid, either unsorted or a sorted T cell fraction (not recorded which). The rearrangement uses TRBV28 and TRBJ1-2, with D possibly TRBD1 on 6 matching bases. The sequence derives from a male donor with ankylosing spondylitis. The CDR3 reads CASRIRTAGAYGYTF. CDR3 DNA: TGTGCCAGCAGGATACGGACAGCCGGGGCCTATGGCTACACCTTC.